This T cell receptor beta chain was identified during a study of CD8+ T cells in alopecia areata. Study context: Spontaneous alopecia affected the approximately 6-13-month-old C3H/HeJ graft donors, whose skin was transplanted to approximately 7-10-week-old female C3H/HeJ mice.

Whole-study findings and limits: More clonal than normal scalp was lesional scalp, particularly alopecia totalis/universalis. Sequencing of scalp samples also captures resident alphabeta T cells of normal skin.

A few counts support this clone. The antigen remains unidentified. Gene and germline names: mouse. The read terminates 4 residues before the CDR3 end, so the remaining end is supplied by the germline J gene. This CDR3 is also generated by other DNA sequences in the sample. The CDR3 has 16 amino acids. V shed 0 bases, J shed 3 bases, and the junction held 1 base outside the gene matches. Germline CDR1 reads LGHNA; CDR2 reads YNLKQL (reference sequence). Extracted RNA was reverse transcribed into cDNA, the sequencing template. Assay: immunoSEQ multiplex PCR; the TCRdb copy retains only in-frame clones and omits some. The repertoire consists of approximately 300,000 clones, none detected only once. The authors sorted pooled cutaneous lymph node cells using CD4, CD8alpha, NKG2D, NKG2ACE and other markers.

V is TRBV5 and J is TRBJ2-1, with 11 bases lining up with TRBD2. Material for sequencing was CD4+ T cells sorted from a lymph node. The TCR sequence derives from a C3H/HeJ mouse with alopecia areata. Strain MHC haplotype: H2-k. CDR3 DNA, as far as it was read: TGTGCCAGCAGCCAAGAAGACTGGGGGGGCTATGCT. This translates into CASSQEDWGGYA. In full, the CDR3 reads CASSQEDWGGYAEQFF.